The rows below give T cell receptor beta chains drawn from one sample of a study of T cell responses to AZD1222 COVID-19 vaccine. Assay used: immunoSEQ multiplex PCR; TCRdb lists only in-frame clones, some missing. The sample lists roughly 150,000 clones, about 90% occurring once. The source was peripheral blood, collected on day 0 of AZD1222 vaccination. The receptor source for this set is an adult in good health. Both conserved end residues are part of each CDR3. Each record gives: J gene, D gene, V gene, CDR3 DNA, CDR3 protein. D genes are given only for firm matches.

TRBJ2-7,-,TRBV6-2/TRBV6-3,TGTGCCAGCAGTTACACAGATTACGAGCAGTACTTC,CASSYTDYEQYF
TRBJ2-4,TRBD2,TRBV10-2,TGCGCCAGCAAATTTAGCGGGAGTGGGAACATTCAGTACTTC,CASKFSGSGNIQYF
TRBJ1-1,-,TRBV5-5,TGTGCCAGCAGCTTGGCTTCAGGGCTGTACACTGAAGCTTTCTTT,CASSLASGLYTEAFF
TRBJ1-2,-,TRBV11-2,TGTGCCAGCAGCTTAGATACATTGGGCGGCTACACCTTC,CASSLDTLGGYTF
TRBJ1-2,-,TRBV13,TGTGCCAGCAGTTCAGACCGGGGGGTTGCTAACTATGGCTACACCTTC,CASSSDRGVANYGYTF
TRBJ2-3,-,TRBV5-1,TGCGCCGCTCGGACACCAGGAAGGGATACGCAGTATTTT,CAARTPGRDTQYF
TRBJ2-1,TRBD2,TRBV11-1,TGTGCCAGCAGCTTAGCGCCAGCGGGAGTTGTCGATGAGCAGTTCTTC,CASSLAPAGVVDEQFF
TRBJ1-5,-,TRBV30,TGTGCCTGGAGTCCCGAAAATACTGGGGTACTCGGGCAGCCCCAGCATTTT,CAWSPENTGVLGQPQHF
TRBJ1-6,-,TRBV7-9,TGTGCCAGCAGCTTAGAAGGGAATTCACCCCTCCACTTT,CASSLEGNSPLHF
TRBJ1-3,-,TRBV4-2,TGTGCCAGCAGCCAAGACCGAGGCCCAGGGTCCGGAAACACCATATATTTT,CASSQDRGPGSGNTIYF
TRBJ2-1,-,TRBV19,TGTGCCAGTAGAGATAGGATGTACAATGAGCAGTTCTTC,CASRDRMYNEQFF
TRBJ1-1,-,TRBV10-3,TGTGCCATCAGTGATAGGGCCGAAGCTTTCTTT,CAISDRAEAFF
TRBJ1-2,TRBD1,TRBV3-1/TRBV3-2,TGTGCCAGCAGCCCAGGACAGGGGGTTACGGGCTACACCTTC,CASSPGQGVTGYTF
TRBJ2-7,TRBD1,TRBV19,TGTGCCAGTAGTATAACAGGGGGAACCTACGAGCAGTACTTC,CASSITGGTYEQYF
TRBJ1-1,TRBD1,TRBV23-1,TGCGCCAGCAGTCTCATTGGACAGGGATTTATGAACACTGAAGCTTTCTTT,CASSLIGQGFMNTEAFF